These 30 T cell receptor beta chains came from one sample sequenced in a study of Ad26.COV2.S vaccination and SARS-CoV-2 variants. Assay used: immunoSEQ multiplex PCR; TCRdb lists only in-frame clones, some missing. The table has about 350,000 clones, 75% to 90% seen once; the top ten hold about 10%. Treatment: around 19 received Ad26.COV2.S at low or high dose, single or two shots; about 5 received placebo; per-sample allocation not given. Samples analyzed were those drawn on day 63 after the first vaccine or placebo injection. Sequenced here: peripheral blood, sampled in a trial of Ad26.COV2.S vaccine versus placebo. The receptors were sampled from a person between 18 and 60 years old who received the Ad26.COV2.S COVID-19 vaccine or a placebo.

This rearrangement joins TRBV5-5 to TRBJ2-5; tentatively, D is TRBD2 (5 bases). The germline gives CDR1 SGHKS, CDR2 YYEKEE (reference sequence). This CDR3 is 15 amino acids long. V lost 6 bases and J lost 5, with 20 bases in between. CDR3 in DNA: TGTGCCAGCACCCGGGGATTCACCCCTTGGGAGACCCAGTACTTC. Its translation: CASTRGFTPWETQYF.

This clone showed up just once. CDR3 in amino acids: CASSAPVTDTQYF. The DNA for the CDR3 is TGTGCCAGCAGTGCCCCGGTCACAGATACGCAGTATTTT. The rearrangement joins TRBV28 to TRBJ2-3; no clear D. Trimming left V 5 bases short and J 2 bases short, with 8 bases between. The CDR3 is made up of 13 amino acids. The V gene's germline CDR1 is MDHEN and CDR2 SYDVKM.

The rearrangement uses TRBV19 and TRBJ2-1, with D possibly TRBD2 on 6 matching bases. Germline V CDR1 and CDR2: LNHDA, SQIVND (reference sequence). This CDR3 region has 14 residues. V was shortened by 8 bases and J by 9 bases, with 20 bases between the two germline ends. DNA of the CDR3: TGTGCCAGTCGAACGGGTACTAGCATGACTGAGCAGTTCTTC. It specifies CASRTGTSMTEQFF.

The V and J genes are TRBV7-2 and TRBJ2-7; 7 nucleotides line up with TRBD1. CDR3 size: 15 residues. The germline CDR1 and CDR2 sequences are SGHTA and FQGNSA. The junction had 6 bases not matched to a gene; V was cut back by 4 bases and J by 0 bases. CDR3 loop: CASSSNRGFSYEQYF. The CDR3 DNA reads TGTGCCAGCAGCTCCAACAGGGGATTCTCCTACGAGCAGTACTTC.

The gene calls are TRBV19 and TRBJ1-4; D call uncertain. The CDR3 runs 13 residues. V shed 2 bases and J shed 8 bases, with 9 bases lying between them. Germline CDR1 reads LNHDA; CDR2 reads SQIVND (reference sequence). The DNA for the CDR3 is TGTGCCAGTAGTATATCGCCCAGGGAAAAACTGTTTTTT. This codes for CASSISPREKLFF.

The chain is built from TRBV4-3 and TRBJ2-5; a possible D gene is TRBD1 (5 bases). The ends were cut back, 0 bases at V and 1 base at J, with 15 bases in the middle. Germline V gene data show CDR1 as LGHNA and CDR2 as YSLEER. The CDR3 extends over 17 amino acids. The CDR3 DNA is TGCGCCAGCAGCCAAGATGGGGCTAGTGTTATCCAAGAGACCCAGTACTTC. This sequence encodes CASSQDGASVIQETQYF.

The chain carries TRBV5-1 and TRBJ2-2, with 8 bases aligning to TRBD2. Trimming cost V 1 base and J 4 bases; bases outside gene matches: 6. Germline lookup yields CDR1 SGHRS and CDR2 YFSETQ. CDR3 length equals 16 residues. The CDR3 nucleotides read TGCGCCAGCAGCTTGATACCGGGAGGGAGCACCGGGGAGCTGTTTTTT. Amino acid sequence: CASSLIPGGSTGELFF.

The rearrangement joins TRBV7-2 to TRBJ2-3, with no clear D. Germline CDR1 reads SGHTA; CDR2 reads FQGNSA. Trimming left V 5 bases short and J 1 base short, with 4 bases between. CDR3 length: 12 residues. The CDR3 loop reads CASSPGTDTQYF. For the CDR3, the DNA is TGTGCCAGCAGCCCTGGCACAGATACGCAGTATTTT.

The chain joins TRBV29-1 to TRBJ2-1; 10 bases match TRBD2. This CDR3 has 15 amino acids. J lost 7 bases, V lost 3 bases, and 9 bases had no gene match. Germline V CDR1 and CDR2: SQVTM, ANQGSEA. The CDR3 DNA reads TGCAGCGTTGAGGGTAGGTCTAGCGGGAGAAATGAGCAGTTCTTC. This gives the protein CSVEGRSSGRNEQFF.

J is TRBJ1-3 and V is TRBV5-5; 10 bases are a match to TRBD1. Germline CDR1 is SGHKS and CDR2 is YYEKEE (reference sequence). The junction had 7 bases not matched to a gene; V was cut back by 5 bases and J by 2 bases. The CDR3 is 16 residues long. The DNA of the CDR3 is TGTGCCAGCAGGACGGGACAGGGGAAGACTGGAAACACCATATATTTT. Translated: CASRTGQGKTGNTIYF.

This sequence joins TRBV7-9 and TRBJ1-2; TRBD1 agrees at 8 bases. V trimming: 4 bases; J trimming: 2 bases; junction bases outside the gene matches: 9. The CDR3 is 16 amino acids. Germline CDR1 reads SEHNR; CDR2 reads FQNEAQ (reference sequence). The CDR3 here is CASSSALQGANYGYTF. CDR3 DNA sequence: TGTGCCAGCAGCTCGGCCCTCCAGGGGGCGAACTATGGCTACACCTTC.

This clone was counted once. The chain is built from TRBV27 and TRBJ1-6, with 7 bases identical to TRBD1. Losses at the gene ends were 2 bases for V and 9 bases for J; bases not matched to a gene: 4. The germline gives CDR1 MNHEY, CDR2 SMNVEV (reference sequence). This CDR3 is 14 amino acids long. The CDR3 sequence: CASSLNRGSSPLHF. DNA for the CDR3: TGTGCCAGCAGTTTAAACAGGGGTAGTTCACCCCTCCACTTT.

This clone was recorded only once. The chain uses TRBV4-3 and TRBJ2-7; the D gene is possibly TRBD1 (6 bases). CDR3 length: 17 residues. Trimming left V 0 bases short and J 3 bases short, with 18 bases between. Germline loops: CDR1 LGHNA, CDR2 YSLEER. In nucleotides, the CDR3 is TGCGCCAGCAGCCAAGATCCCAGGGGTAGCAGGGACTACGAGCAGTACTTC. It encodes CASSQDPRGSRDYEQYF.

The CDR3 coding sequence is TGTGCCACCAGTGCGTCCGAGGGAGATACGCAGTATTTT. Protein: CATSASEGDTQYF. The rearrangement uses TRBV24-1 and TRBJ2-3, with D perhaps matching TRBD2 (5 bases). The length of the CDR3 is 13 residues. Germline CDR1 reads KGHDR; CDR2 reads SFDVKD. Trimming stripped 5 bases from V and 5 bases from J, with 10 bases between.

This chain uses TRBV5-5 with TRBJ1-4; 7 bases are shared with TRBD1. Germline values: CDR1 SGHKS, CDR2 YYEKEE (reference sequence). The CDR3 extends over 15 amino acids. V lost 3 bases, J lost 5 bases, and 7 bases stayed unmatched. The CDR3 DNA reads TGTGCCAGCAGCTGGTCGACAGGGCCGAATGAAAAACTGTTTTTT. It is translated as CASSWSTGPNEKLFF.

The chain recombines TRBV6-6 with TRBJ2-3; no clear D gene. Germline values: CDR1 MNHNY, CDR2 SVGAGI (reference sequence). The germline V and J ends were trimmed by 4 bases and 6 bases, with 8 bases remaining between them. This CDR3 spans 12 amino acids. The CDR3 region has the DNA TGTGCCAGCAGTTCCTTACGGGATACGCAGTATTTT. Residues: CASSSLRDTQYF.

This clone was detected once. This chain connects TRBV29-1 to TRBJ2-5; no clear D. V lost 0 bases to trimming and J lost 4 bases, with 6 bases between them. The germline V gene encodes CDR1 SQVTM and CDR2 ANQGSEA. The CDR3 loop spans 12 amino acids. As DNA, the CDR3 is TGCAGCGTTGAAGATTGGGGAGAGACCCAGTACTTC. Its protein is CSVEDWGETQYF.

This sequence joins TRBV18 and TRBJ2-1; 8 bases agree with TRBD2. This CDR3 comprises 13 residues. The germline gives CDR1 KGHSH, CDR2 LQKENI. Unmatched junction bases numbered 7, after V lost 6 bases and J lost 9 bases. The CDR3 DNA reads TGTGCCAGCTCCCCCGGACTAGCTTTTGAGCAGTTCTTC. This encodes CASSPGLAFEQFF.

V usage is TRBV2 and J usage is TRBJ1-4; D gene ambiguous. The V and J ends lost 7 bases and 2 bases respectively, with 17 bases between them. Per germline, CDR1 SNHLY and CDR2 FYNNEI. This CDR3 is 16 amino acids long. In DNA, the CDR3 is TGTGCCAGCAACAATCGGCAGGCCCAGACTAATGAAAAACTGTTTTTT. Amino acid sequence: CASNNRQAQTNEKLFF.

The chain is built from TRBV4-1 and TRBJ1-5; D uncertain. The CDR3 is 15 residues long. CDR1 is MGHRA and CDR2 is YSYEKL in the germline V gene. Between the trimmed V and J ends, which lost 1 base and 3 bases, there was a span of 10 bases. The CDR3 DNA reads TGCGCCAGCAGCCAAGTATCAGGACTCAATCAGCCCCAGCATTTT. Its translation: CASSQVSGLNQPQHF.

The chain uses TRBV28 and TRBJ2-7; D unresolved. The V end lost 3 bases, the J end lost 2 bases, and 11 bases lay between the germline ends. This CDR3 region has 14 residues. Germline CDR1 MDHEN, CDR2 SYDVKM. DNA of the CDR3: TGTGCCAGCAGTTTGATGCTAGTGGCCTACGAGCAGTACTTC. Translation gives CASSLMLVAYEQYF.

This chain links TRBV27 with TRBJ2-7; D uncertain. The CDR3 has 15 residues. The V gene lost 0 bases and the J gene lost 3 bases, with 12 bases spanning the gap. Germline CDR1 reads MNHEY; CDR2 reads SMNVEV (reference sequence). The CDR3 here is CASSLSSGAHYEQYF. CDR3 DNA: TGTGCCAGCAGTTTATCGAGTGGCGCGCACTACGAGCAGTACTTC.

The chain employs TRBV2 and TRBJ2-2; D may be TRBD1 (5 bases). The V gene lost 8 bases and the J gene lost 3 bases, with 19 bases spanning the gap. CDR1 and CDR2 from the germline V gene are SNHLY and FYNNEI. This CDR3 has 16 amino acids. In DNA form, the CDR3 reads TGTGCCAGCCGTGGGTCCCGACAGTACGACACCGGGGAGCTGTTTTTT. It yields the protein CASRGSRQYDTGELFF.

The CDR3 protein is CASSLITSGKNEQFF. The DNA for the CDR3 is TGTGCCAGCAGTTTAATAACTAGCGGGAAGAATGAGCAGTTCTTC. V and J are TRBV27 and TRBJ2-1, with 10 bases lining up with TRBD2. CDR1 is MNHEY and CDR2 is SMNVEV in the germline V gene (reference sequence). The ends lost 2 bases at V and 7 bases at J; junction bases unmatched: 5. This CDR3 has 15 residues.

CDR3 loop: CASSYSRTGAGEAFF. The CDR3 DNA reads as TGTGCCAGCAGTTACTCTAGGACAGGGGCAGGAGAAGCTTTCTTT. The chain recombines TRBV6-2 or TRBV6-3 with TRBJ1-1, with 9 bases lining up with TRBD1. Trimming cost V 0 bases and J 8 bases; bases outside gene matches: 7. The CDR3 is made up of 15 amino acids. The V gene's germline CDR1 is MNHEY and CDR2 SVGEGT.

The V and J genes are TRBV6-2 or TRBV6-3 and TRBJ2-7, with D perhaps TRBD2 (6 bases). This CDR3 has 15 residues. Germline CDR1 reads MNHEY; CDR2 reads SVGEGT. V was pared by 2 bases and J by 3 bases, with 14 bases between. CDR3: CASSYPGLAYYEQYF. The CDR3 coding sequence is TGTGCCAGCAGTTACCCGGGGCTAGCGTACTACGAGCAGTACTTC.

The rearrangement links TRBV4-2 to TRBJ1-4, with TRBD1 matching over 9 bases. From germline, CDR1 is LGHNA and CDR2 YNFKEQ. The junction had 12 bases not matched to a gene; V was cut back by 3 bases and J by 7 bases. The CDR3 has 17 residues. DNA of the CDR3: TGTGCCAGCAGCCAGATACCTACAGGGGGCAGGGGTGAAAAACTGTTTTTT. Amino acids: CASSQIPTGGRGEKLFF.

The chain uses TRBV7-9 and TRBJ1-3; D is possibly TRBD1 (5 bases). The CDR3 sequence is 18 residues long. The germline CDR1 and CDR2 sequences are SEHNR and FQNEAQ (reference sequence). V was cut by 2 bases and J by 0 bases, with 17 bases left in between. The CDR3: CASSLYPAGRNSGNTIYF. The CDR3 nucleotides are TGTGCCAGCAGCTTATACCCGGCAGGGCGGAACTCTGGAAACACCATATATTTT. Supplemented by reference TRBV7-9 and TRBJ1-3, the full variable domain reads DTGVSQNPRHKITKRGQNVTFRCDPISEHNRLYWYRQTLGQGPEFLTYFQNEAQLEKSRLLSDRFSAERPKGSFSTLEIQRTEQGDSAMYLCASSLYPAGRNSGNTIYFGEGSWLTVV.

This clone was counted only a few times. The chain carries TRBV6-1 and TRBJ1-2, with 10 bases that match TRBD1. CDR3 length: 14 residues. Germline CDR1 reads MNHNS; CDR2 reads SASEGT. Trimming removed 1 base from V and 7 bases from J; junction bases left unmatched: 3. This chain's CDR3 is CASSEGDRGSGYTF. CDR3 coding DNA: TGTGCCAGCAGTGAAGGGGACAGGGGTTCTGGCTACACCTTC.

The chain is built from TRBV23-1 and TRBJ1-2, with TRBD1 matching over 7 bases. TRBV23-1 is treated as an ORF (open reading frame) with a function not yet certain. V lost 3 bases and J lost 0; bases outside the gene matches: 4. The CDR3 loop spans 15 amino acids. CDR3 amino acids: CASSHDRAANYGYTF. Here the CDR3 DNA reads TGCGCCAGCAGTCACGACAGGGCAGCTAACTATGGCTACACCTTC.